The text below deals with one T cell receptor (beta chain). Its antigen is still unknown. TCRdb keeps only in-frame clones here, not all; method: immunoSEQ multiplex PCR. The sample lists roughly 120,000 clones, 88% seen once, with approximately 12% in the top ten. Mismatch repair deficiency was confirmed in all patients, by PCR or immunohistochemistry. Three pembrolizumab responders had their TCRs sequenced. This sample is part of a study of PD-1 blockade in mismatch repair-deficient tumors. Looking at the study overall: Patients had over ten mismatch repair-deficient cancer types and were previously treated and progressing. Study-wide results and limits: After pembrolizumab, tumor-resident clones rose rapidly, then generally contracted before radiologic responses.

The sequences come from peripheral blood, collected 70 to 72 weeks after starting pembrolizumab. The source of this sequence is an adult with mismatch repair-deficient cancer.

CDR3 in DNA: TGTGCCAGCAGTTACTCAGGGGGACTAGCTAACAATGAGCAGTTCTTC. Translation gives CASSYSGGLANNEQFF. This chain links TRBV6-5 with TRBJ2-1; 9 bases match TRBD2. This CDR3 has 16 residues. Germline CDR1 is MNHEY and CDR2 is SVGAGI. J was trimmed by 5 bases and V by 0 bases; bases with no gene match: 5.